The next 6 T cell receptor beta chains were all read from a single sample in a study of vaccination effects on CD4 cells after COVID-19. Clones were sequenced by immunoSEQ multiplex PCR, and TCRdb holds only the in-frame ones, with some missing. Altogether tens of thousands of clones are present, about 80% being singletons, with the ten largest covering around 30%. Antigen specificity for these receptors is unknown. CD4+ T cells specific for antigen were expanded with viral peptide pools by the ViraFEST assay before sequencing. Culture proceeded for approximately 10 days, and CD4+ T cells were then isolated. The vaccine recipients had no prior SARS-CoV-2 infection, with negative nucleocapsid antibodies. Sequenced here: CD4+ T cells from PBMCs cultured with HCoV-OC43 spike peptides, sampled before COVID-19 vaccination. Subset specified: HCoV-OC43 spike overlapping peptide pool stimulation. Receptors originate from a human donor who received a COVID-19 vaccine.

This clone has only a few counts. The chain has TRBV5-4 and TRBJ1-2, with 8 bases lining up with TRBD1. Germline CDR1 reads SGHNT; CDR2 reads YYREEE (reference sequence). This CDR3 has 12 amino acids. With V trimmed by 5 bases and J by 7 bases, 4 bases remained unmatched. DNA for the CDR3: TGTGCCAGCAGTCTTGACAGGGGTGGCTACACCTTC. Its protein product is CASSLDRGGYTF.

The V and J genes are TRBV9 and TRBJ2-1; possibly TRBD2 for D (7 bases). The CDR3 sequence is 16 residues long. The V end was cut by 0 bases, the J end by 9 bases, with 19 bases between. Per the germline V gene, CDR1 is SGDLS and CDR2 is YYNGEE. In nucleotides, the CDR3 is TGTGCCAGCAGCGTAGGAGGGGGGGCTAGTTTGCGTGAGCAGTTCTTC. Translated, it gives CASSVGGGASLREQFF.

CDR3 coding DNA: TGTGCCAGCAGGCGGACAGGGTCAGCCGCAGATACGCAGTATTTT. This gives the protein CASRRTGSAADTQYF. This chain connects TRBV2 to TRBJ2-3; 8 bases fit TRBD1. Trimming took 6 bases from V and 4 from J; bases not matched to a gene: 9. Germline assignment: CDR1 SNHLY and CDR2 FYNNEI. The CDR3 extends over 15 amino acids.

The chain joins TRBV7-2 to TRBJ2-7; TRBD2 aligns across 9 bases. V shed 5 bases, J shed 2 bases, and the junction held 7 bases outside the gene matches. From germline, CDR1 is SGHTA and CDR2 FQGNSA. The CDR3 is 15 residues long. This CDR3 is CASSLSPSGTYEQYF. Written as DNA, the CDR3 is TGTGCCAGCAGCCTTTCCCCTAGCGGGACCTACGAGCAGTACTTC. The full variable domain, rest sourced from reference TRBV7-2 and TRBJ2-7, is GAGVSQSPSNKVTEKGKDVELRCDPISGHTALYWYRQSLGQGLEFLIYFQGNSAPDKSGLPSDRFSAERTGGSVSTLTIQRTQQEDSAVYLCASSLSPSGTYEQYFGPGTRLTVT.

The genes are TRBV7-6 and TRBJ2-1; TRBD1 agrees at 7 bases. The germline V gene has CDR1 SGHVS and CDR2 FNYEAQ. The J segment lost 1 base and the V segment lost 4 bases, leaving 13 bases of the junction unmatched. The CDR3 sequence is 18 residues long. The CDR3 DNA follows: TGTGCCAGCAGCTACTTTCAGAGCAGGGGGAGATCCTACAATGAGCAGTTCTTC. Translated, it gives CASSYFQSRGRSYNEQFF.

The chain links TRBV3-1 (or the pseudogene TRBV3-2) to TRBJ2-1; 13 nucleotides line up with TRBD2. The CDR3 length is 16 residues. Trimming took 0 bases from V and 8 from J; bases not matched to a gene: 4. Germline CDR1 and CDR2: LGHDT and YNNKEL (reference sequence). Written as DNA, the CDR3 is TGTGCCAGCAGCCAAGATATAGGACTAGCGGGAGATGAGCAGTTCTTC. Its translation is CASSQDIGLAGDEQFF.